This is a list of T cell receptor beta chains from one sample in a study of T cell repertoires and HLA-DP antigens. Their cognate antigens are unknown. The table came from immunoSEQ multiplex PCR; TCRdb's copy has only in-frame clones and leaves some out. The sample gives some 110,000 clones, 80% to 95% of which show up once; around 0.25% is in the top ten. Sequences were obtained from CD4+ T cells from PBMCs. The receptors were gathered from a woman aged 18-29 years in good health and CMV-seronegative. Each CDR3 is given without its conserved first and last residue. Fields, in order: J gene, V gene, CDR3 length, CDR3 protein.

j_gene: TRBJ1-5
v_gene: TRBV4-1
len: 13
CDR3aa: ASSHRDRINQPQH

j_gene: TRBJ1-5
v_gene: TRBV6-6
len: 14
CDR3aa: ASSYRTGHSNQPQH

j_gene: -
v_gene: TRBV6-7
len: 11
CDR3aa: ASSYQTDYEQY

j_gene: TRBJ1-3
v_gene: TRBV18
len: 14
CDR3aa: ASSPLDIFSGNTIY

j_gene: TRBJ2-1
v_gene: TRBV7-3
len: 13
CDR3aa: ASSPQTGWRGEQF

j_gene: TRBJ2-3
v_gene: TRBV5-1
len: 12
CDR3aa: ATSGTSGRDTQY

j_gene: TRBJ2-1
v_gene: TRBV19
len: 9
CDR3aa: ASSIGVEQF

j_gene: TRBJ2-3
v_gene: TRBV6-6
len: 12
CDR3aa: ASSPSPSTDTQY

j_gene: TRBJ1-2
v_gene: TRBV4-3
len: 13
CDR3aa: ASSRQETGGEGYT

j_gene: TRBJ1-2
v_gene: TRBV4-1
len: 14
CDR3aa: ASSQDLDIPNYGYT

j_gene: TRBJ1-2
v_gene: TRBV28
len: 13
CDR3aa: ASSITRTGGDGYT

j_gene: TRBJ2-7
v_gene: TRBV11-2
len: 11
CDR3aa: ASSLINMGEQY

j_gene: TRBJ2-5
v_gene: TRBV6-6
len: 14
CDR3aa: ASSRDSLVPKETQY

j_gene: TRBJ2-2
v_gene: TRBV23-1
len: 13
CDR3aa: ARHPPGGGTGELF

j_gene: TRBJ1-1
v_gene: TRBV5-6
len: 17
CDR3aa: ASSLWPRGRGPMNTEAF

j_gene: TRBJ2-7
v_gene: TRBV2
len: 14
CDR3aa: ASSERAGLAGVEQY

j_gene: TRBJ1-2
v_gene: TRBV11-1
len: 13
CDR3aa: ASSTRTGMVYGYT

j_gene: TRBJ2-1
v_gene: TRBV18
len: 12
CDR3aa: ASSPPTGGYEQF

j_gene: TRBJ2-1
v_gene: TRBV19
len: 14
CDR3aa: ASSIGLADSYNEQF

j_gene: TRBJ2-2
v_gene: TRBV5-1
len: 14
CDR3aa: ASSLAEGDGTGELF

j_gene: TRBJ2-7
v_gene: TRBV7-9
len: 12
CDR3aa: ASSLVRISYEQY

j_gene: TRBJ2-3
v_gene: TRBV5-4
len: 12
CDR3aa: AIQTSGATDTQY

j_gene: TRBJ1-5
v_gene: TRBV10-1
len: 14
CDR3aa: ASSPLGQAFNQPQH

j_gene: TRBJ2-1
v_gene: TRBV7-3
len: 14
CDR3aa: ASSFQSSASYNEQF

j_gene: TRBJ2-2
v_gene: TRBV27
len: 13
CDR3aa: ASSLSRQNTGELF

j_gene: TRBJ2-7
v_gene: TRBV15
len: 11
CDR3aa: ATSRSWDTREY

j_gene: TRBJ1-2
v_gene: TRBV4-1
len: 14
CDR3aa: ASSQSPRRDRNGYT

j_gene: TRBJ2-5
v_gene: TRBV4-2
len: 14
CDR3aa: ASSLEGGPPQETQY

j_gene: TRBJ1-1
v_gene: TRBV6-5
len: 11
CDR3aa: ASRRQGNTEAF

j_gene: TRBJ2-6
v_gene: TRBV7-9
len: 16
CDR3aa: ASSTPGQGAIGANVLT

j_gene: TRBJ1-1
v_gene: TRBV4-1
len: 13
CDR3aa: ASSQTTGLNTEAF

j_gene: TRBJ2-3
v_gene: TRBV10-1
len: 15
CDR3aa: ASRAPPRGSNTDTQY

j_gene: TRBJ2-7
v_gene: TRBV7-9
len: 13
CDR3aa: ASSFGAGKTYEQY

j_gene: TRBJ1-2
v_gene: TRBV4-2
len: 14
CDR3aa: ASSQDRRQGAYGYT

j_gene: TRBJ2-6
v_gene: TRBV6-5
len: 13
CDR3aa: ASSLGFSGANVLT

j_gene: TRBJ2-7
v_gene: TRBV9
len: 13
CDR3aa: ASSTSAGSSYEQY

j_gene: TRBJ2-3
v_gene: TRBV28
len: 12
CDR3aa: ASSLLVVADTQY

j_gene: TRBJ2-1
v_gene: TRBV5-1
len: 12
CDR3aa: ASSFGELYNEQF

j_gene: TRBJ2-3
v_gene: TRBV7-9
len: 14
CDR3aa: ASNLGTSVSSDTQY

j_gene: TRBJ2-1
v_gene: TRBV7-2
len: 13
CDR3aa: ASSPGTGGTNEQF

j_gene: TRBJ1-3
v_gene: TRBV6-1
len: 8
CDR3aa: ATSGNTIY

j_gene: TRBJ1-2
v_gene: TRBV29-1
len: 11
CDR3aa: SVHVSSPLGYT

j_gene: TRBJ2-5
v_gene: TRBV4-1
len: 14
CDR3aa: ASSQGLRTRGETQY

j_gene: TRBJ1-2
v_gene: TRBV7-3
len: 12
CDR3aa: ASSIQGGSYGYT

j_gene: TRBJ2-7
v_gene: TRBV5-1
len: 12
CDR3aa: ASSPQDRDHEQY

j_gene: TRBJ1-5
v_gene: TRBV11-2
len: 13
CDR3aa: ASSHPWGGLQPQH

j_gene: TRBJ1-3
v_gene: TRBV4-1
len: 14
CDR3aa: ASSQGRLETRNTIY

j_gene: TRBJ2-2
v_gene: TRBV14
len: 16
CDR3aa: ASSLRGSGPIYTGELF

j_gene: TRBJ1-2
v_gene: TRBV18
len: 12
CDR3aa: ASSPPLLDYGYT

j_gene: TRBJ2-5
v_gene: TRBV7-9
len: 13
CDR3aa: ASSLDLGNQETQY

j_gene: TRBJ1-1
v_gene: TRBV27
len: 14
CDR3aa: ASSPRTGGRSTEAF